Below, one TCR beta chain is given with its context. No antigen is known for it. The data belong to a study of molecular identifiers for immune sequencing clone quantification. For the study at large: Replicates partitioned RNA from approximately 20,000 or 100,000 naive CD8 cells into five parts, sequencing four.

Study-wide results and caveats: Highly expanded clones may be undercounted when identical TCR molecules share barcodes.

As previously described, bulk TCR libraries were made using listed TCR primers. MiXCR, applied by TCRdb to the PCR reads, yields one record per CDR3 protein. The sample records approximately 630,000 distinct CDR3 sequences, around 25% being singletons. This CDR3 has 18 residues. Germline CDR1 reads SGHVS; CDR2 reads FNYEAQ. V gave up 6 bases and J gave up 2 bases; unmatched junction bases: 17. Using a CD8+CD4-CCR7+CD45RA+ phenotype, naive CD8 T cells were sorted. The source is a human donor in good health. Some libraries in this study had Jurkat cell RNA spiked in. The sequenced sample consisted of naive CD8+ T cells from blood, with Jurkat cell RNA spiked in. Subset given: FACS-sorted CD8+CD4-CCR7+CD45RA+ naive T cells. V is TRBV7-6 and J is TRBJ2-3, with TRBD2 matching over 7 bases. The DNA of the CDR3 is TGTGCCAGCAGTCGCGGGGAGGGAGGAACGGTCCCCACAGATACGCAGTATTTT. It yields the protein CASSRGEGGTVPTDTQYF. Supplemented by reference TRBV7-6 and TRBJ2-3, the full variable domain reads GAGVSQSPRYKVTKRGQDVALRCDPISGHVSLYWYRQALGQGPEFLTYFNYEAQQDKSGLPNDRFSAERPEGSISTLTIQRTEQRDSAMYRCASSRGEGGTVPTDTQYFGPGTRLTVL.